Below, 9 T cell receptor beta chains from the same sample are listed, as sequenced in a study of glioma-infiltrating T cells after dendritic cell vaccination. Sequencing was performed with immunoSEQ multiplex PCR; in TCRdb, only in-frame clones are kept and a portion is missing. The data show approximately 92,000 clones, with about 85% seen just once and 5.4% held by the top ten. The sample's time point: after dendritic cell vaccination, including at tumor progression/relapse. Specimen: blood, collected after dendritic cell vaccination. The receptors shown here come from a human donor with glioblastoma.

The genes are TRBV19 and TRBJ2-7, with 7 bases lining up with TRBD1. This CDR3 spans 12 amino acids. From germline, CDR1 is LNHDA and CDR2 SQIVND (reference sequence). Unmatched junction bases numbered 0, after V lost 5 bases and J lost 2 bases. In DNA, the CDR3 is TGTGCCAGTAGTGGACAGGCCTACGAGCAGTACTTC. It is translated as CASSGQAYEQYF. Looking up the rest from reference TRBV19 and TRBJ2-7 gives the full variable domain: DGGITQSPKYLFRKEGQNVTLSCEQNLNHDAMYWYRQDPGQGLRLIYYSQIVNDFQKGDIAEGYSVSREKKESFPLTVTSAQKNPTAFYLCASSGQAYEQYFGPGTRLTVT.

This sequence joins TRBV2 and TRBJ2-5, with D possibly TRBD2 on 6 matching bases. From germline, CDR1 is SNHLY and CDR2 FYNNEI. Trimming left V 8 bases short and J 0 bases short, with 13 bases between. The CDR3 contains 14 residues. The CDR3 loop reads CASGIAEYQETQYF. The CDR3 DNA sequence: TGTGCCAGCGGAATAGCGGAATACCAAGAGACCCAGTACTTC.

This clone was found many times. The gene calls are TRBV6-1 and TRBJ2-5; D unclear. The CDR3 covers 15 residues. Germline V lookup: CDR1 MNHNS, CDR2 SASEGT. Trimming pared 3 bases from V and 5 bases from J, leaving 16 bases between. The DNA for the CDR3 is TGTGCCAGCAGTGATACTGTGTTGGTGTGGGAGACCCAGTACTTC. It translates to CASSDTVLVWETQYF.

CDR3 nucleotides: TGTGCCAGAAGCTTGGCCCCTCGAGCGGGGGGCCTCGACTCCTACAATGAGCAGTTCTTC. It yields the protein CARSLAPRAGGLDSYNEQFF. The V call is TRBV5-3, the J call TRBJ2-1; 9 positions agree with TRBD2. TRBV5-3 counts as an open reading frame of uncertain function. The length of the CDR3 is 20 residues. V was pared by 0 bases and J by 0 bases, with 13 bases of the junction left unmatched.

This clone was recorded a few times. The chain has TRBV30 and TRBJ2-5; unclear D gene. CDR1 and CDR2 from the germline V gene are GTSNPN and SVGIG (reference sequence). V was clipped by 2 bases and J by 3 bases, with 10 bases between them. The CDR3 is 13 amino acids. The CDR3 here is CAWSRRGKETQYF. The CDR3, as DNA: TGTGCCTGGAGTCGGCGAGGAAAAGAGACCCAGTACTTC.

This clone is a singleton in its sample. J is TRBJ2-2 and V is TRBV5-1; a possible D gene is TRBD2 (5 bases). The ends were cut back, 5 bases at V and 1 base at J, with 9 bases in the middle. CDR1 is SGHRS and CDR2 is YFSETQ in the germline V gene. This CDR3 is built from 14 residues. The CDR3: CASRAEVNTGELFF. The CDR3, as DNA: TGCGCCAGCAGGGCGGAGGTGAACACCGGGGAGCTGTTTTTT.

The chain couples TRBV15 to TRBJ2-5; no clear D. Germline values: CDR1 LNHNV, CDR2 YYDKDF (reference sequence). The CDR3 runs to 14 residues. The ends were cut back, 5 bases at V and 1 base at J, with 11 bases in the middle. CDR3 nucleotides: TGTGCCACCAGCCCGCATTATAGCCAAGAGACCCAGTACTTC. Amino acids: CATSPHYSQETQYF.

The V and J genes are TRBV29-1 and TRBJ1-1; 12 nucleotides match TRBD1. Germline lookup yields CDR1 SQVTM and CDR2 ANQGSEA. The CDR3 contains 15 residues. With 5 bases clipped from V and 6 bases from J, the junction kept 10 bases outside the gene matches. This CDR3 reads CSVLALRDRGPEAFF. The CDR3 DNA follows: TGCAGCGTTCTAGCGTTGCGGGACAGGGGGCCTGAAGCTTTCTTT.

CDR3 amino acids: CASSPPGQGTNEQYF. The CDR3 DNA reads as TGCGCCAGCAGCCCCCCGGGACAGGGGACAAACGAGCAGTACTTC. V and J are TRBV5-1 and TRBJ2-7, with 10 bases aligning to TRBD1. The trim removed 4 bases at V and 5 bases at J, leaving 9 bases unmatched. CDR3 length: 15 residues. Germline values: CDR1 SGHRS, CDR2 YFSETQ.